Following are 22 T cell receptor beta chains from one sample sequenced in a study of regulatory T cells in long-lasting Graves disease. The TCR beta library used iRepertoire HTBI primers with Arm-PCR amplification of CDR3. MiXCR, applied by TCRdb to the multiplex PCR reads, yields one record per CDR3 protein. The top ten clones hold 20% of a sample with around 360,000 distinct CDR3 sequences, under 20% of them seen once. Time point reported: newly diagnosed GD, antithyroid drugs for less than 3 months. PBMCs provided the RNA from which the TCR library was made. These data also formed part of another study, on T cells in Graves' hyperthyroidism and ophthalmopathy.

Sequences were derived from peripheral blood mononuclear cells (PBMCs), sampled at new diagnosis, from a patient treated with antithyroid drugs. The receptors derive from a woman aged 18-29 years with Graves disease.

This clonotype showed up many times. V is TRBV18 and J is TRBJ2-2; the D gene is possibly TRBD1 (5 bases). The CDR3 has 18 amino acids. Looked up from germline, CDR1 is KGHSH and CDR2 is LQKENI. With 3 bases removed from V and 1 base from J, the gap between germline ends came to 18 bases. The CDR3 spells CASSPISTATKNTGELFF. The CDR3 nucleotides are TGTGCCAGCTCACCCATCTCGACAGCAACTAAGAACACCGGGGAGCTGTTTTTT.

This clonotype was recorded many times. J is TRBJ2-4 and V is TRBV20-1; D possibly corresponds to TRBD1 (6 bases). Germline lookup yields CDR1 DFQATT and CDR2 SNEGSKA (reference sequence). V shed 5 bases and J shed 0 bases, with 17 bases lying between them. The CDR3 consists of 16 residues. CDR3 sequence: CSAAKTGRQAKNIQYF. The CDR3 nucleotides read TGCAGTGCTGCGAAAACAGGGCGACAAGCCAAAAACATTCAGTACTTC.

In this sample, this clonotype turned up once. A much larger clonotype is one base distant, so this may be a read error. The V and J genes are TRBV20-1 and TRBJ2-1; 11 bases align to TRBD2. The V gene's germline CDR1 is DFQATT and CDR2 SNEGSKA (reference sequence). The junction had 12 bases not matched to a gene; V was cut back by 1 base and J by 10 bases. The CDR3 loop spans 16 amino acids. The CDR3 region is CSARATSGGARREQFF. The CDR3 bases are TGCAGTGCTAGAGCAACTAGCGGGGGTGCCAGGAGGGAGCAGTTCTTC.

The rearrangement links TRBV10-1 to TRBJ2-3; D tentatively fits TRBD1 or TRBD2 (5 bases each). Trimming took 6 bases from V and 4 from J, leaving 11 bases between them. CDR1 and CDR2 (germline): WNHNN, SYGVQD (reference sequence). This CDR3 region has 13 residues. The CDR3 loop is CASSQGDPDTQYF. Here the CDR3 DNA reads TGCGCCAGCAGCCAGGGAGACCCAGATACGCAGTATTTT.

There are many counts of this clonotype. This chain joins TRBV12-3 or TRBV12-4 and TRBJ1-4; 7 bases are a match to TRBD1. V lost 6 bases, J lost 7 bases, and 8 bases stayed unmatched. CDR3 length: 14 amino acids. The CDR3 sequence: CASRKTGQGEKLFF. CDR3 DNA: TGTGCCAGCAGAAAGACAGGGCAAGGTGAAAAACTGTTTTTT.

This clonotype has at least ten counts. The rearrangement links TRBV5-1 to TRBJ2-7, with 8 bases matching TRBD1. J was trimmed by 0 bases and V by 0 bases; bases with no gene match: 8. The germline gives CDR1 SGHRS, CDR2 YFSETQ. The CDR3 length is 17 residues. This CDR3 reads CASSLASGQGFSYEQYF. DNA of the CDR3: TGCGCCAGCAGCTTGGCCTCCGGACAGGGCTTCTCCTACGAGCAGTACTTC.

In this sample, this clonotype turned up a few times. The chain recombines TRBV6-1 with TRBJ1-3; D ambiguous. CDR3 length: 16 residues. Germline CDR1 reads MNHNS; CDR2 reads SASEGT. Trimming took 3 bases from V and 0 from J, leaving 12 bases between them. The CDR3 DNA follows: TGTGCCAGCAGTGACGCCGCCCAGAGCTCTGGAAACACCATATATTTT. Its translation is CASSDAAQSSGNTIYF.

The V call is TRBV7-9, the J call TRBJ2-1; 8 bases are shared with TRBD2. With V trimmed by 2 bases and J by 7 bases, 7 bases remained unmatched. Germline CDR1 reads SEHNR; CDR2 reads FQNEAQ (reference sequence). This CDR3 region has 15 residues. CDR3 coding DNA: TGTGCCAGCAGCTTATTTCAGCGGGAGTTAAATGAGCAGTTCTTC. Translated: CASSLFQRELNEQFF.

There are many counts of this clonotype. The chain links TRBV5-1 to TRBJ2-1; a weak D match, TRBD1 (5 bases). The germline gives CDR1 SGHRS, CDR2 YFSETQ. V gave up 1 base and J gave up 6 bases, with 8 bases separating them. This CDR3 has 13 amino acids. DNA for the CDR3: TGCGCCAGCAGCTTGACCAGGGCCAATGAGCAGTTCTTC. Amino acids: CASSLTRANEQFF. The entire variable domain, with the rest obtained from reference TRBV5-1 and TRBJ2-1, is as follows: KAGVTQTPRYLIKTRGQQVTLSCSPISGHRSVSWYQQTPGQGLQFLFEYFSETQRNKGNFPGRFSGRQFSNSRSEMNVSTLELGDSALYLCASSLTRANEQFFGPGTRLTVL.

This clonotype came up many times. The V call is TRBV20-1, the J call TRBJ2-3; D might be TRBD2 (5 bases). Trimming took off 6 bases at V and 3 bases at J, with 19 bases between the two ends. CDR3 size: 15 residues. CDR1 is DFQATT and CDR2 is SNEGSKA in the germline V gene (reference sequence). As DNA, the CDR3 is TGCAGTGCCTCGGGATACGAGCAAGAGACAGATACGCAGTATTTT. It codes for CSASGYEQETDTQYF.

This chain uses TRBV29-1 with TRBJ1-1, with D possibly TRBD1 on 5 matching bases. The CDR3 has 14 amino acids. Germline lookup yields CDR1 SQVTM and CDR2 ANQGSEA. Trimming pared 0 bases from V and 5 bases from J, leaving 13 bases between. The CDR3 DNA sequence: TGCAGCGTTGAAGAGGAAGGACGGGGGACTGAAGCTTTCTTT. Translation gives CSVEEEGRGTEAFF.

This rearrangement joins TRBV20-1 to TRBJ2-3; D is possibly TRBD1 or TRBD2 (5 bases each). Trimming cost V 4 bases and J 4 bases, with 15 bases left between them. Germline-derived CDR1 and CDR2 are DFQATT and SNEGSKA (reference sequence). The CDR3 has 14 amino acids. DNA of the CDR3: TGCAGTGCTAAATGGGGGTCCACCCCAGATACGCAGTATTTT. Translation gives CSAKWGSTPDTQYF.

This clonotype has ten or more counts. The chain combines TRBV27 with TRBJ2-7; D assignment may be TRBD1 or TRBD2 (5 bases each). This CDR3 region has 15 residues. Germline CDR1 and CDR2: MNHEY and SMNVEV (reference sequence). The V gene lost 3 bases and the J gene lost 3 bases, with 15 bases spanning the gap. CDR3 region: CASSFGHSGSYEQYF. The CDR3 DNA follows: TGTGCCAGCAGTTTCGGACATTCGGGAAGCTACGAGCAGTACTTC.

This clonotype was picked up many times. The DNA for the CDR3 is TGTGCCAGCAGTCCGGGACAGCGTTCCTACGAGCAGTACTTC. Its protein is CASSPGQRSYEQYF. The chain is built from TRBV27 and TRBJ2-7; 7 nucleotides agree with TRBD1. Losses at the gene ends were 5 bases for V and 1 base for J; bases not matched to a gene: 5. The germline CDR1 and CDR2 sequences are MNHEY and SMNVEV (reference sequence). There are 14 residues in the CDR3.

CDR3 bases: TGTGCCTGGCGTAAGGGTTCCCAGAATTCACCCCTCCACTTT. Amino acid sequence: CAWRKGSQNSPLHF. The V gene is TRBV30, the J gene TRBJ1-6; D is unresolved. Trimming stripped 5 bases from V and 7 bases from J, with 15 bases between. This CDR3 has 14 residues. From germline, CDR1 is GTSNPN and CDR2 SVGIG (reference sequence).

The sample holds many counts of this clonotype. V usage is TRBV7-8 and J usage is TRBJ2-3, with D hard to call. Germline CDR1 SGHVS, CDR2 FQNEAQ. The CDR3 is made up of 14 amino acids. Trimming stripped 5 bases from V and 2 bases from J, with 11 bases between. CDR3 sequence: CASSPRRTTDTQYF. The CDR3 DNA follows: TGTGCCAGCAGCCCCCGGCGGACCACAGATACGCAGTATTTT.

This clonotype was observed at least ten times. V is TRBV27 and J is TRBJ2-7; D gene unclear. With 5 bases removed from V and 7 bases from J, the gap between germline ends came to 15 bases. The germline V gene has CDR1 MNHEY and CDR2 SMNVEV (reference sequence). CDR3 size: 13 residues. In nucleotides, the CDR3 is TGTGCCAGCAGTGAGTCTCACGTTGCGGAGCAGTACTTC. Translation gives CASSESHVAEQYF.

The table lists this clonotype with many counts. The chain combines TRBV5-1 with TRBJ2-5, with D possibly being TRBD2 (6 bases). The length of the CDR3 is 14 residues. Germline lookup yields CDR1 SGHRS and CDR2 YFSETQ. Deletions cut 0 bases from V and 7 bases from J, with 13 bases between. CDR3 amino acids: CASSLGTTGGTQYF. The CDR3 nucleotides read TGCGCCAGCAGCTTGGGGACTACCGGAGGGACCCAGTACTTC.

This clonotype was counted at least ten times. This chain links TRBV5-1 with TRBJ2-7, with TRBD2 matching 12 bases. This CDR3 spans 17 amino acids. Germline CDR1 reads SGHRS; CDR2 reads YFSETQ. V lost 1 base, J lost 1 base, and 6 bases stayed unmatched. Written as DNA, the CDR3 is TGCGCCAGCAGCTTGTCGACTAGCGGGAGTGGGTCCTACGAGCAGTACTTC. It specifies CASSLSTSGSGSYEQYF.

This clonotype was seen ten or more times. The chain uses TRBV29-1 and TRBJ1-1, with D uncertain. The germline CDR1 and CDR2 sequences are SQVTM and ANQGSEA. The CDR3 extends over 13 amino acids. The ends were cut back, 7 bases at V and 1 base at J, with 13 bases in the middle. The CDR3 region is CSAPLARNTEAFF. The CDR3 DNA reads as TGCAGCGCTCCACTGGCGCGGAACACTGAAGCTTTCTTT.

This clonotype was observed at least ten times. A read error may produce the germline difference seen at one junction end. The chain recombines TRBV5-1 with TRBJ2-1, with D perhaps TRBD2 (6 bases). This CDR3 is 14 amino acids long. CDR1 is SGHRS, CDR2 YFSETQ, per germline. CDR3: CACSQGPGTNEQFF. The DNA of the CDR3 is TGCGCCTGCAGTCAGGGTCCAGGGACTAATGAGCAGTTCTTC.

The table lists this clonotype with many counts. The V call is TRBV11-2, the J call TRBJ2-5; the D gene could be TRBD1 or TRBD2 (6 bases each). Per the germline V gene, CDR1 is SGHAT and CDR2 is FQNNGV. The CDR3 totals 14 residues. Trimming pared 3 bases from V and 5 bases from J, leaving 13 bases between. The CDR3 DNA reads as TGTGCCAGCAGCTTTGTCGGGGGCGGGGAGACCCAGTACTTC. Amino acid sequence: CASSFVGGGETQYF. The variable domain in full, completed from reference TRBV11-2 and TRBJ2-5, reads EAGVAQSPRYKIIEKRQSVAFWCNPISGHATLYWYQQILGQGPKLLIQFQNNGVVDDSQLPKDRFSAERLKGVDSTLKIQPAKLEDSAVYLCASSFVGGGETQYFGPGTRLLVL.